A selection of T cell receptor beta chains follows, all from one sample in a study of identical twins. Each CDR3 protein gets one entry after TCRdb re-called the 5' RACE reads with MiXCR. The top ten hold around 2.1% of the sample, which has some 200,000 distinct CDR3 sequences, approximately 8.3% seen once. In addition, the sample was reused for a study of yellow fever vaccine responses in identical twins.

Sequencing was carried out using memory (CD45RO+) T cells sorted from blood. These receptors all come from a woman aged 18-29 years in good health. Both conserved end residues are part of each CDR3. The D gene is left open where the match is weak. Expanded clones get a size class; other rows say once, few or many, or leave the size out.

TRBJ2-7	.	many	TRBV7-7	TGTGCTAGCAGCTTAAGGCTTGCGAGCTCCTACGAGCAGTACTTC	CASSLRLASSYEQYF
TRBJ2-7	.	few	TRBV20-1	TGCAGTGCTTACAAGGCGTTTAAGTACGAGCAGTACTTC	CSAYKAFKYEQYF
TRBJ2-3	TRBD2	.	TRBV5-4	TGTGCCAGCAGCTTGGGCTCTAGCGGGACTAGAACAGATACGCAGTATTTT	CASSLGSSGTRTDTQYF
TRBJ2-1	.	few	TRBV7-6	TGTGCCAGCAGCTTAGGGTTACTAGCATTCGATGAGCAGTTCTTC	CASSLGLLAFDEQFF
TRBJ2-5	TRBD1	.	TRBV5-1	TGCGCCAGCAGCGGACAGGGGATACAAGAGACCCAGTACTTC	CASSGQGIQETQYF
TRBJ2-3	TRBD2	many	TRBV27	TGTGCCAGCAGTCTACTAGCGACAGATACGCAGTATTTT	CASSLLATDTQYF
TRBJ1-1	TRBD1	few	TRBV2	TGTGCCAGCAGGAGAGGTTTTCGGGACAGAGATGAAGCTTTCTTT	CASRRGFRDRDEAFF
TRBJ2-2	.	few	TRBV6-2/TRBV6-3	TGTGCCAGCAGACAGTCTGGGGGGCTGAACACCGGGGAGCTGTTTTTT	CASRQSGGLNTGELFF
TRBJ1-2	.	.	TRBV21-1	TGTGCCAGCAGCAAAGAGGTCGGCTACACCTTC	CASSKEVGYTF
TRBJ2-3	.	.	TRBV20-1	TGCAGTGCTAGCGCGGCAGCAGATACGCAGTATTTT	CSASAAADTQYF
TRBJ2-3	.	few	TRBV24-1	TGTGCCACCATCCGCAGTTTCTCTAGCACAGATACGCAGTATTTT	CATIRSFSSTDTQYF
TRBJ2-1	.	few	TRBV7-9	TGTGCCAGCAGCTTAGCGGGAGCTTTCAATGAGCAGTTCTTC	CASSLAGAFNEQFF
TRBJ2-1	.	many	TRBV4-2	TGTGCCAGCAGCGTAGGGCAGGGCTACAATGAGCAGTTCTTC	CASSVGQGYNEQFF
TRBJ1-1	.	many	TRBV20-1	TGCAGTGCTAGAGCTACTGACACTGAAGCTTTCTTT	CSARATDTEAFF
TRBJ2-5	.	many	TRBV5-1	TGCGCCAGCAGCTTATTCGGCGCGGAAAAGGGAGAGACCCAGTACTTC	CASSLFGAEKGETQYF
TRBJ2-6	.	.	TRBV3-1	TGTGCCAGCAGCCAAGTCAGTGTCAGGCGCTCTGGGGCCAACGTCCTGACTTTC	CASSQVSVRRSGANVLTF
TRBJ1-1	.	many	TRBV12-3/TRBV12-4	TGTGCCAGCAGTCCCAGAGGTGGGAGTGAGACTGAAGCTTTCTTT	CASSPRGGSETEAFF
TRBJ1-4	TRBD1	.	TRBV20-1	TGCAGTGCTAGGGGGGGGACAGGGAATGAAAAACTGTTTTTT	CSARGGTGNEKLFF
TRBJ2-1	.	few	TRBV20-1	TGCAGTGCTAGGGAGCAGTTCTTC	CSAREQFF
TRBJ2-4	TRBD1	few	TRBV7-2	TGTGCCAGCAGCGTTGACAGGGGTGACATTCAGTACTTC	CASSVDRGDIQYF
TRBJ2-7	TRBD2	many	TRBV27	TGTGCCAGCAGTTTGAGGGAGGGATACGAGCAGTACTTC	CASSLREGYEQYF
TRBJ2-3	TRBD2	many	TRBV5-5	TGTGCCAGCAGTTCTAGCGGGGGGCAAGATACGCAGTATTTT	CASSSSGGQDTQYF
TRBJ2-1	TRBD2	.	TRBV15	TGTGCCACCAGCAGAGATCTAACCAAGACTAGCGGGGGCCGCTCCTACAATGAGCAGTTCTTC	CATSRDLTKTSGGRSYNEQFF
TRBJ2-7	.	many	TRBV15	TGTGCCACCAGCAGGTACACCAGCGACGAGCAGTACTTC	CATSRYTSDEQYF
TRBJ2-5	.	many	TRBV29-1	TGCAGCGTTGGACAGCCCCAAGAGACCCAGTACTTC	CSVGQPQETQYF
TRBJ2-1	TRBD2	.	TRBV27	TGTGCCAGCACCCGAGGGAGCGGGGGCTCCTACAATGAGCAGTTCTTC	CASTRGSGGSYNEQFF
TRBJ2-2	.	few	TRBV5-1	TGCGCCAGCAGCTTGGGTCTTCAGGGTAACACCGGGGAGCTGTTTTTT	CASSLGLQGNTGELFF
TRBJ2-3	.	.	TRBV2	TGTGCCAGCAGGGGCCAAGGAGATACGCAGTATTTT	CASRGQGDTQYF
TRBJ2-1	.	many	TRBV28	TGTGCCAGCAGTTTAGTAAGTAATGAGCAGTTCTTC	CASSLVSNEQFF
TRBJ2-7	TRBD2	few	TRBV3-1	TGTGCCAGCAGCCAAGAAATCCTAGCGGGAGCCTACGAGCAGTACTTC	CASSQEILAGAYEQYF
TRBJ2-7	.	many	TRBV4-3	TGCGCCAGCAGCCAAGATGTCCGACGGGAGCAGTACTTC	CASSQDVRREQYF
TRBJ2-3	TRBD2	few	TRBV12-3/TRBV12-4	TGTGCCAGCAGCTCCCGCCTCCTAGCGGAGTTGGGGGGGGATACGCAGTATTTT	CASSSRLLAELGGDTQYF
TRBJ1-6	TRBD1	few	TRBV7-2	TGTGCCAGCAGCCAAGCCGGGACAGATAATTCACCCCTCCACTTT	CASSQAGTDNSPLHF
TRBJ1-1	.	few	TRBV4-3	TGCGCCAGCAGCCAAGTAGGGCATAGTGAAGCTTTCTTT	CASSQVGHSEAFF
TRBJ2-3	TRBD2	.	TRBV4-3	TGCGCCAGCAGCCAAGGTCCAGCGGGAGCCAGGGATACGCAGTATTTT	CASSQGPAGARDTQYF